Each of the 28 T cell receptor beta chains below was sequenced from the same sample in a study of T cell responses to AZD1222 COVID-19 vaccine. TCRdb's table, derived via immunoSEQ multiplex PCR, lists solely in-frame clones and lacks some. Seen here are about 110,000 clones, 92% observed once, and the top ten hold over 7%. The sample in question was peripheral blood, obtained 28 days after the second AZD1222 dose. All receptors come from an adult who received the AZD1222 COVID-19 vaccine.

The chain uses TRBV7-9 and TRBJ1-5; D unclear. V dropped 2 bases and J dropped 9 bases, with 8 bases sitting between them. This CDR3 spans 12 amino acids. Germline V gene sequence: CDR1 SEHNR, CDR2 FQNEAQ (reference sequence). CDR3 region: CASSLMVGPQHF. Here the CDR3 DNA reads TGTGCCAGCAGCTTAATGGTCGGGCCCCAGCATTTT.

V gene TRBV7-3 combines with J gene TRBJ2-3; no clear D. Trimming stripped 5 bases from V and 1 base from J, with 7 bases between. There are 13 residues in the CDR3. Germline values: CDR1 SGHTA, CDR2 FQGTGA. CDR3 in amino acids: CASSAGGTDTQYF. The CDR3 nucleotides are TGTGCCAGCAGCGCTGGGGGCACAGATACGCAGTATTTT.

The CDR3 DNA reads as TGTGCCAGCAGACCACAGGTCCTTAACTATGGCTACACCTTC. Translating gives CASRPQVLNYGYTF. V and J are TRBV2 and TRBJ1-2; tentative D call: TRBD1 (5 bases). CDR3 length: 14 residues. CDR1 SNHLY and CDR2 FYNNEI come from the germline V gene. V lost 6 bases and J 1 base, leaving 12 bases between the germline ends.

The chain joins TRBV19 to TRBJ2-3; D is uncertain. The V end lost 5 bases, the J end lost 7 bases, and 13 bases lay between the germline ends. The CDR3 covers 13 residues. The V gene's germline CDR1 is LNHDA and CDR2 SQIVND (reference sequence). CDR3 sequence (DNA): TGTGCCAGTAGTTATTCCGACCGCCATACGCAGTATTTT. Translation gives CASSYSDRHTQYF.

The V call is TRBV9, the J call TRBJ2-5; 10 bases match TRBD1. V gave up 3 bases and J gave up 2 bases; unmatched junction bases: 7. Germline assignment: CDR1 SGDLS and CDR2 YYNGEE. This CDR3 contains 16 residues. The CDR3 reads CASSGRTGGFQETQYF. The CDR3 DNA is TGTGCCAGCAGCGGACGGACAGGGGGTTTTCAAGAGACCCAGTACTTC.

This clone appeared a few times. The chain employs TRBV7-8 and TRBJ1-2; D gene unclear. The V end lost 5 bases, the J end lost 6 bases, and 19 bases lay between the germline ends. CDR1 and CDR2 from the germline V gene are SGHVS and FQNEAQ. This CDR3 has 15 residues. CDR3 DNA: TGTGCCAGCAGCCTAGGGAGTCAGTTGGGGAATGGCTACACCTTC. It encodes CASSLGSQLGNGYTF. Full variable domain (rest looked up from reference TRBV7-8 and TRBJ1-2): GAGVSQSPRYKVAKRGQDVALRCDPISGHVSLFWYQQALGQGPEFLTYFQNEAQLDKSGLPSDRFFAERPEGSVSTLKIQRTQQEDSAVYLCASSLGSQLGNGYTFGSGTRLTVV.

The CDR3 protein is CASSQTITGPAYEQYF. Here the CDR3 DNA reads TGCGCCAGCAGTCAAACCATTACGGGCCCCGCCTACGAGCAGTACTTC. The chain has TRBV23-1 and TRBJ2-7; D gene uncertain. TRBV23-1 is an open reading frame, and its role is uncertain. The germline V and J ends were trimmed by 2 bases and 2 bases, with 16 bases remaining between them. This CDR3 spans 16 amino acids.

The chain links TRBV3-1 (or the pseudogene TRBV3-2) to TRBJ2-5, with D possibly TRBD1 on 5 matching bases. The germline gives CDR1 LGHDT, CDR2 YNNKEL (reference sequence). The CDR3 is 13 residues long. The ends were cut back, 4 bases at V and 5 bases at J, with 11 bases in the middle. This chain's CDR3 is CASSPQGWETQYF. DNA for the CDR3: TGTGCCAGCAGCCCTCAGGGATGGGAGACCCAGTACTTC.

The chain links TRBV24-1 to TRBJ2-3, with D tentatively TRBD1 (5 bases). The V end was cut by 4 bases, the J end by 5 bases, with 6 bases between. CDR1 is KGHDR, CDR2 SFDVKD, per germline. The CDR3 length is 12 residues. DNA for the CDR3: TGTGCCACCAGTGAAGGGGTAGATACGCAGTATTTT. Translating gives CATSEGVDTQYF.

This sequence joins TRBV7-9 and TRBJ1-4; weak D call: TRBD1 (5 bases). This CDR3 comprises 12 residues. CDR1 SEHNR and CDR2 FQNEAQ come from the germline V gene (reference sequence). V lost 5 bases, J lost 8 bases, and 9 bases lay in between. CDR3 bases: TGTGCCAGCAGCCCTAGGACAGAAAAACTGTTTTTT. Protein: CASSPRTEKLFF.

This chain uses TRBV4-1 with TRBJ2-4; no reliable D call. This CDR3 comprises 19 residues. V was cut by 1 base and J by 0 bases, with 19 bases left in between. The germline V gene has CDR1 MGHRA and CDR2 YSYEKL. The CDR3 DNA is TGCGCCAGCAGCCAAGTCGCAACAGTGAACCAGCTAGCCAAAAACATTCAGTACTTC. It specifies CASSQVATVNQLAKNIQYF.

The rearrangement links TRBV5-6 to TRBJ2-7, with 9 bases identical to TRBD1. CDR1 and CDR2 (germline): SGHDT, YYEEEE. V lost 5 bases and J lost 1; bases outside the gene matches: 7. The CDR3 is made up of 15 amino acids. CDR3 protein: CASSRPGQGSYEQYF. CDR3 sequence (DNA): TGTGCCAGCAGTAGACCGGGACAGGGTTCCTACGAGCAGTACTTC.

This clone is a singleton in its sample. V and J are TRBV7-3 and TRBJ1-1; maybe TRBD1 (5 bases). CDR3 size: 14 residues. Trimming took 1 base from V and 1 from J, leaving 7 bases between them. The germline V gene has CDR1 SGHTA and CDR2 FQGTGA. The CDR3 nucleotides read TGTGCCAGCAGCTTAATGGGGGGGAACACTGAAGCTTTCTTT. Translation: CASSLMGGNTEAFF.

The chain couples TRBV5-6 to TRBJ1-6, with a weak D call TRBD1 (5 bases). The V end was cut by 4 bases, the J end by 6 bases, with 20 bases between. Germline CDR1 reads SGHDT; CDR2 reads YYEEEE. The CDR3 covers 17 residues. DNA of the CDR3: TGTGCCAGCAGCCCCGCATCATTCCAGGGCCCTAATTCACCCCTCCACTTT. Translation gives CASSPASFQGPNSPLHF.

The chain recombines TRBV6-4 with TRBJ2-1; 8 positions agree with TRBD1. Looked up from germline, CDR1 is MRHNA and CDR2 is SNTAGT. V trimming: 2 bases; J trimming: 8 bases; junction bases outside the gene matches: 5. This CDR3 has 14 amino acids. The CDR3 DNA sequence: TGTGCCAGCAGTGACACCGACAGGGGCGATGAGCAGTTCTTC. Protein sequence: CASSDTDRGDEQFF.

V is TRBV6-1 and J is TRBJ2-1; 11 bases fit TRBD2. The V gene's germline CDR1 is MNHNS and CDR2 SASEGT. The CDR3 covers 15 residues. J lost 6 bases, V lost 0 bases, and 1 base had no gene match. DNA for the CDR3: TGTGCCAGCAGTGAAGCTAGCGGGGGGGCCAATGAGCAGTTCTTC. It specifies CASSEASGGANEQFF.

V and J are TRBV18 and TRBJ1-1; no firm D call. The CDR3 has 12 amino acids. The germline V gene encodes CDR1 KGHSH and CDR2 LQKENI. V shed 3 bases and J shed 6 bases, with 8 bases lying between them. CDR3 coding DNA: TGTGCCAGCTCACCCCCGGGTCCTGAAGCTTTCTTT. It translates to CASSPPGPEAFF.

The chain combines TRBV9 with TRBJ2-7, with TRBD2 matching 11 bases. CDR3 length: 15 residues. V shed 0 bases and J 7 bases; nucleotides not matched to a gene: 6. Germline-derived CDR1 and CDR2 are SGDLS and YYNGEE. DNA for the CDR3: TGTGCCAGCAGCGTAGAGGCTAGCGGGAGGCAAGAGCAGTACTTC. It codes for CASSVEASGRQEQYF.

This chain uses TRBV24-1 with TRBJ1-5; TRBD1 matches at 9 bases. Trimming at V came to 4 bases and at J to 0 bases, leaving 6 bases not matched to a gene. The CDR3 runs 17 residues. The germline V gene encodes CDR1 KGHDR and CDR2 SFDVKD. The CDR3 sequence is CATSDQTGGISNQPQHF. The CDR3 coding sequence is TGTGCCACCAGTGACCAAACAGGGGGCATTAGCAATCAGCCCCAGCATTTT.

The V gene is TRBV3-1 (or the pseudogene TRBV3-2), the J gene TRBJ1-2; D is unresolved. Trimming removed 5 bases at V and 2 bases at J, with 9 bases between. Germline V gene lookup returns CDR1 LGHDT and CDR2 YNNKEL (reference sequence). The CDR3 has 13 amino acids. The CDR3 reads CASSSLENYGYTF. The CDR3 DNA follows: TGTGCCAGCAGCTCCCTCGAAAACTATGGCTACACCTTC.

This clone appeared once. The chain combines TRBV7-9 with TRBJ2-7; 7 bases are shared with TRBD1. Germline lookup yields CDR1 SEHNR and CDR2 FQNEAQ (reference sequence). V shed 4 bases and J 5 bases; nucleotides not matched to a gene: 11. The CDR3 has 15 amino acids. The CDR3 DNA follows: TGTGCCAGCAGCTCGCCAGGGGGTAGAAACAACGAGCAGTACTTC. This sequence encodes CASSSPGGRNNEQYF.

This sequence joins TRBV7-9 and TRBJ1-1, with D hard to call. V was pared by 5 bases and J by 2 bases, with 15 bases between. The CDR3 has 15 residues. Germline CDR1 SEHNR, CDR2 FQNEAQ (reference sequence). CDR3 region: CASSQAPGENTEAFF. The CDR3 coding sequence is TGTGCCAGCAGCCAGGCCCCAGGAGAAAACACTGAAGCTTTCTTT.

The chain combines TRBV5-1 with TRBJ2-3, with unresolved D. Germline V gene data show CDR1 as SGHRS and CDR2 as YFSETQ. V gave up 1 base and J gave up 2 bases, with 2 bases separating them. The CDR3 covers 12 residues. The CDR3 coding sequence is TGCGCCAGCAGCTTGACCACAGATACGCAGTATTTT. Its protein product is CASSLTTDTQYF.

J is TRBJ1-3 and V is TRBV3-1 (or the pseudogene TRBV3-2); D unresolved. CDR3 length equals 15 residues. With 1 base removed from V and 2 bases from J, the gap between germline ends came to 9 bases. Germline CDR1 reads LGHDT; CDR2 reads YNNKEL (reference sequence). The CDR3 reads CASSQAAGTGNTIYF. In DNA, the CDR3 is TGTGCCAGCAGCCAAGCGGCGGGGACTGGAAACACCATATATTTT.

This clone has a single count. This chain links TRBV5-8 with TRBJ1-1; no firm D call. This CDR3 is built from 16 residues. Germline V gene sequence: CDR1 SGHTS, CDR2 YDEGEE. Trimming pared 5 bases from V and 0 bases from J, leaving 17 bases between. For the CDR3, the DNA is TGTGCCAGCAGTCCTCTCGTATTGATTGTGAACACTGAAGCTTTCTTT. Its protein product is CASSPLVLIVNTEAFF. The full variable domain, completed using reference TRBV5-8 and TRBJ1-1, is EAGVTQSPTHLIKTRGQQATLRCSPISGHTSVYWYQQALGLGLQFLLWYDEGEERNRGNFPPRFSGRQFPNYSSELNVNALELEDSALYLCASSPLVLIVNTEAFFGQGTRLTVV.

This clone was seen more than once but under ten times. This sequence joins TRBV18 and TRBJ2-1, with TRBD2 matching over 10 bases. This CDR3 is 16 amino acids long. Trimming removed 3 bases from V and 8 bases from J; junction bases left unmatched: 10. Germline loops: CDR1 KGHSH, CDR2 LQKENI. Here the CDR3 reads CASSPFSSGGAYEQFF. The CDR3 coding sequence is TGTGCCAGCTCACCTTTTTCCAGCGGGGGGGCCTATGAGCAGTTCTTC.

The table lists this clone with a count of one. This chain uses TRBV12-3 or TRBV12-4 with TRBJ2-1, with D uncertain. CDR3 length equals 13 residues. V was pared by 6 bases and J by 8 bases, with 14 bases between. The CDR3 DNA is TGTGCCAGCAGCTCGACACCATGGGATGAGCAGTTCTTC. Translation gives CASSSTPWDEQFF.

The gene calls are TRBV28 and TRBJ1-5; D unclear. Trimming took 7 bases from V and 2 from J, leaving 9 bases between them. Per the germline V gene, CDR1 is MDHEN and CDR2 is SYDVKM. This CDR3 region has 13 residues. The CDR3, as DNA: TGTGCCAGCACCATTGATGGCAATCAGCCCCAGCATTTT. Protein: CASTIDGNQPQHF.